A few counts support the clone carrying this TCR beta chain. This entry comes from a study of beta chain features in type 1 diabetes. Germline lookup yields CDR1 MDHEN and CDR2 SYDVKM. The CDR3 length is 15 residues. After removal of 3 bases from V and 15 bases from J, the junction contained 12 bases not matched to a gene. Reverse transcription of all isolated RNA meant that expressed TCRB transcripts were sequenced. TCRdb keeps only in-frame clones here, not all; method: immunoSEQ multiplex PCR. The sample shows 850,000 to 900,000 clones, under 20% of them seen only once. This TCR was recovered from a woman younger than 35 in good health. The genes are TRBV28 and TRBJ2-1; 12 positions agree with TRBD2. Sequencing was performed on naive CD4+ T cells from blood. The CDR3 is CASSLRLAGVVKPFF. CDR3 in DNA: TGTGCCAGCAGTTTGAGACTAGCGGGGGTGGTAAAGCCGTTCTTC.